A selection of T cell receptor beta chains follows, all from one sample in a study of blood T cell repertoires in COVID-19. This table comes from immunoSEQ multiplex PCR, and its TCRdb copy is limited to in-frame clones, with some not included. Counted here are about 160,000 clones, around 74% occurring once; the ten biggest clones make up 8.1%. The specimen sequenced was peripheral blood. The receptor source for this set is a woman aged 55-69 years with COVID-19, enrolled during active disease. CDR3s leave out the opening cysteine and the closing phenylalanine or tryptophan. The D gene is left open where the match is weak.

J gene,V gene,D gene,CDR3 protein
TRBJ1-2,TRBV28,-,ASSPPAGPWYGYT
TRBJ1-1,TRBV14,TRBD1,ASSRDRTGRGGHTEAF
TRBJ1-2,TRBV19,TRBD1,ASSIPGTVGNYGYT
TRBJ2-2,TRBV10-3,-,AISGTDTGELF
TRBJ1-2,TRBV7-8,TRBD1,ASSPRTGSNYGYT
TRBJ2-2,TRBV7-2,-,ASSLGIKRFMRNTGELF
TRBJ2-5,TRBV19,TRBD1,ASSSKGTGVPQETQY
TRBJ1-6,TRBV7-9,-,ASSFDTSGSPLH
TRBJ1-5,TRBV11-2,-,ASSLGAGQPQH
TRBJ2-5,TRBV28,-,ASRKGQFRGETQY
TRBJ1-3,TRBV7-9,-,ASSPPRNSGNTIY
TRBJ2-3,TRBV23-1,TRBD2,ASSPPGLAGGPVTDTQY
TRBJ1-2,TRBV9,TRBD1,ASSPGTGYGYT
TRBJ1-5,TRBV14,TRBD1,ASSQDWGTGNQPQH
TRBJ1-1,TRBV4-2,TRBD1,ASSQITGAQAF
TRBJ1-2,TRBV5-6,TRBD1,ASSLVAGTGNYGYT
TRBJ2-7,TRBV5-4,TRBD1,ASSFGTGGLEQY
TRBJ2-7,TRBV6-5,-,ASSYSRLPSSYEQY
TRBJ1-3,TRBV30,-,AWSVLPPSSAGNTIY
TRBJ2-5,TRBV5-4,TRBD2,ASSLAGGQETQY
TRBJ1-2,TRBV6-1,-,ASSEEGWSGYT
TRBJ2-5,TRBV15,-,ATSRDLPEDGETQY
TRBJ2-1,TRBV7-2,TRBD2,ASSLAPAGGPGNEQF
TRBJ2-3,TRBV5-1,TRBD1,ASSKGTGADTQY
TRBJ1-6,TRBV11-2,-,ASSLRNSPLH
TRBJ2-7,TRBV30,TRBD2,AWSPGLATYEQY
TRBJ1-3,TRBV19,-,ASSGGPGPKVSGNTIY
TRBJ1-1,TRBV4-3,-,ASSQEETYALAF